The present entry profiles one TCR beta chain with its context. Trimming cost V 0 bases and J 7 bases, with 20 bases left between them. The germline gives CDR1 SGHKS, CDR2 YYEKEE (reference sequence). The CDR3 has 18 amino acids. The sample belongs to a study of blood T cell repertoires in COVID-19. Study details: Material from acute and convalescent COVID-19 was sourced from the United States, Italy and Spain.

Method: immunoSEQ multiplex PCR; TCRdb's copy keeps in-frame clones and lacks some. The sample holds about 80,000 clones, about 72% seen once. The genes are TRBV5-5 and TRBJ1-6, with D maybe TRBD1 (6 bases). The sequence was obtained from a man aged 65 to 85 with active or convalescent COVID-19. Sample: peripheral blood. CDR3 amino acids: CASSLVDSHFLGNSPLHF. CDR3 bases: TGTGCCAGCAGCTTGGTGGACAGCCATTTCCTCGGGAATTCACCCCTCCACTTT.